This is a list of T cell receptor beta chains from one sample in a study of cytomegalovirus exposure and HLA in healthy donors. Method: immunoSEQ multiplex PCR; TCRdb's copy keeps in-frame clones and lacks some. The sample consists of some 110,000 clones, about 74% of them appearing once. Sequencing was carried out using PBMCs. The source of these receptors is a man aged 25 to 40 in good health and CMV-seropositive. The CDR3 runs from the conserved cysteine through the conserved F or W. Each record gives: clone size, D gene, V gene, J gene, CDR3 DNA, CDR3 protein. The D gene is left open where the match is weak. The size entry is marked missing in some rows and otherwise reads once, few, many or a size class.

abundance: NA; d_gene: NA; v_gene: TRBV18; j_gene: TRBJ2-7; CDR3nt: TGTGCCAGCTCACCTGCGGGACAGCCCTCCTACGAGCAGTACTTC; CDR3aa: CASSPAGQPSYEQYF
abundance: NA; d_gene: TRBD1; v_gene: TRBV25-1; j_gene: TRBJ1-2; CDR3nt: TGTGCCAGCAGTGAATTGGGGCCCCGACAGGGGGCTTATGATGGCTACACCTTC; CDR3aa: CASSELGPRQGAYDGYTF
abundance: NA; d_gene: TRBD2; v_gene: TRBV30; j_gene: TRBJ2-5; CDR3nt: TGTGCCTGGAGTGTAACGAGCGGGGGGTCAGCGACCCAGTACTTC; CDR3aa: CAWSVTSGGSATQYF
abundance: NA; d_gene: NA; v_gene: TRBV9; j_gene: TRBJ2-7; CDR3nt: TGTGCCAGCAGCGTAGGACAGTCGAGCTCCTACGAGCAGTACTTC; CDR3aa: CASSVGQSSSYEQYF
abundance: NA; d_gene: NA; v_gene: TRBV5-1; j_gene: TRBJ1-2; CDR3nt: TGCGCCAGCAGCTTAGGACGGGGGGATAACTATGGCTACACCTTC; CDR3aa: CASSLGRGDNYGYTF
abundance: NA; d_gene: TRBD1; v_gene: TRBV7-9; j_gene: TRBJ1-2; CDR3nt: TGTGCCAGCAGCTTATCGTTGGTCGACAGGGGATCCGGCTACACCTTC; CDR3aa: CASSLSLVDRGSGYTF
abundance: few; d_gene: NA; v_gene: TRBV6-5; j_gene: TRBJ1-1; CDR3nt: TGTGCCAGCAGTTACTCGGCGGGGGGCGACACTGAAGCTTTCTTT; CDR3aa: CASSYSAGGDTEAFF
abundance: NA; d_gene: NA; v_gene: TRBV19; j_gene: TRBJ1-2; CDR3nt: TGTGCCAGTACGAGCGGGGCGCGTCGCTATGGCTACACCTTC; CDR3aa: CASTSGARRYGYTF
abundance: NA; d_gene: NA; v_gene: TRBV11-2; j_gene: TRBJ2-6; CDR3nt: TGTGCCAGCAGCCCCACCTGGGCGTTTGGGGCCAACGTCCTGACTTTC; CDR3aa: CASSPTWAFGANVLTF
abundance: NA; d_gene: TRBD2; v_gene: TRBV27; j_gene: TRBJ2-1; CDR3nt: TGTGCCAGCACCGGGACTAGCGGGGGGCGGTACAATGAGCAGTTCTTC; CDR3aa: CASTGTSGGRYNEQFF
abundance: once; d_gene: TRBD2; v_gene: TRBV9; j_gene: TRBJ2-1; CDR3nt: TGTGCCAGCAGCGTAGAACCGGGACTAGCTGTGCAGTTCTTC; CDR3aa: CASSVEPGLAVQFF
abundance: NA; d_gene: TRBD1; v_gene: TRBV5-1; j_gene: TRBJ1-6; CDR3nt: TGCGCCAGCAGCTTAATACCGGGACAGGAGAATTCACCCCTCCACTTT; CDR3aa: CASSLIPGQENSPLHF
abundance: NA; d_gene: NA; v_gene: TRBV7-2; j_gene: TRBJ1-6; CDR3nt: TGTGCCAGCACGCCCATGGGAGGGAATTCACCCCTCCACTTT; CDR3aa: CASTPMGGNSPLHF
abundance: NA; d_gene: NA; v_gene: TRBV9; j_gene: TRBJ2-2; CDR3nt: TGTGCCAGCGCGCGACGGGACACCAACACCGGGGAGCTGTTTTTT; CDR3aa: CASARRDTNTGELFF
abundance: many; d_gene: NA; v_gene: TRBV9; j_gene: TRBJ1-6; CDR3nt: TGTGCCAGCAGCCCAGCGGAAGGATATTCACCCCTCCACTTT; CDR3aa: CASSPAEGYSPLHF
abundance: once; d_gene: TRBD1; v_gene: TRBV6-1; j_gene: TRBJ2-7; CDR3nt: TGTGCCAGCAGAGAACGGCCGGGACAGCACTACGAGCAGTACTTC; CDR3aa: CASRERPGQHYEQYF
abundance: NA; d_gene: NA; v_gene: TRBV6-1; j_gene: TRBJ1-4; CDR3nt: TGTGCCAGCAGCGTACAGGGAGCCCATGAAAAACTGTTTTTT; CDR3aa: CASSVQGAHEKLFF
abundance: NA; d_gene: NA; v_gene: TRBV18; j_gene: TRBJ1-2; CDR3nt: TGTGCCAGCTCACCCGGGGAAGGCCGTAACTATGGCTACACCTTC; CDR3aa: CASSPGEGRNYGYTF
abundance: NA; d_gene: TRBD1; v_gene: TRBV9; j_gene: TRBJ1-6; CDR3nt: TGTGCCAGCAGCGTAGATGGGACAGGGAATTCACCCCTCCACTTT; CDR3aa: CASSVDGTGNSPLHF
abundance: NA; d_gene: NA; v_gene: TRBV28; j_gene: TRBJ1-2; CDR3nt: TGTGCCAGCAGTTTATGGCAGAATGGCTACACCTTC; CDR3aa: CASSLWQNGYTF